This T cell receptor beta chain stems from a study of a mutant IDH1 vaccine in newly diagnosed glioma. Across the whole study: Previous treatment comprised radiotherapy, temozolomide, or both, mostly both. Visit V12 was scheduled at week 35 and visit V13 at week 47. Notes on the study in general: Vaccination induced immune responses in over 85% of patients. Pseudoprogression appears to have had no connection to changes in top peripheral T cell clonotypes.

Data came from immunoSEQ multiplex PCR; TCRdb stores just in-frame clones and leaves some out. Among approximately 22,000 clones, 82% were seen once, and the ten largest hold roughly 3.8%. In this sample, this clone turned up once. As yet, its antigen is unknown. The time point denotes: week 47, end of study. Each dose of the vaccine consisted of 300 ug of mutant IDH1 20-mer peptide, with topical imiquimod. Losses at the gene ends were 1 base for V and 1 base for J; bases not matched to a gene: 12. This CDR3 has 19 amino acids. Germline values: CDR1 SGHVS, CDR2 FQNEAQ. The rearrangement links TRBV7-8 to TRBJ1-3; TRBD1 agrees at 8 bases. Sample: PBMCs, taken from a glioma patient whose treatment included an IDH1 peptide vaccine. This TCR was recovered from a man aged 40-49 years with glioma. Some clones in this sample may be carry-over from other donors' samples. The CDR3 DNA is TGTGCCAGCAGCTTAGTTCCAGGGGGCTTAATTACTTCTGGAAACACCATATATTTT. This codes for CASSLVPGGLITSGNTIYF.